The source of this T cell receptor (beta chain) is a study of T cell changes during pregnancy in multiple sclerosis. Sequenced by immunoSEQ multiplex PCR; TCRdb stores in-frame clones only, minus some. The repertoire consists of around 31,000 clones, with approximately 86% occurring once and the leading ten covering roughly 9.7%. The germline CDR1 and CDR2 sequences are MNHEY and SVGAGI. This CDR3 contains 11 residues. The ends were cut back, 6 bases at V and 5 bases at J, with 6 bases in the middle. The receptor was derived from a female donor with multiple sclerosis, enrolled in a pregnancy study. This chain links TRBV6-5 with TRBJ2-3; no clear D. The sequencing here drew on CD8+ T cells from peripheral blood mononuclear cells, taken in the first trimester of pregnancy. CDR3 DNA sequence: TGTGCCAGCAGGACGGGAGATACGCAGTATTTT. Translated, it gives CASRTGDTQYF.